Shown below are 23 T cell receptor beta chains from a single sample sequenced in a study of tumour-infiltrating T cells in Burkitt lymphoma. Some clones are missing from TCRdb's copy, which holds only in-frame ones; the method was immunoSEQ multiplex PCR. The sample records fewer than 5,000 clones, approximately 16% being singletons. The sample consisted of tumor tissue. The receptors were gathered from a human donor with diffuse large B-cell lymphoma. Some clones in this sample may be carry-over from other donors' samples.

The chain joins TRBV5-8 to TRBJ2-1; TRBD2 is a possible D gene (5 bases). This CDR3 is 15 amino acids long. Germline loops: CDR1 SGHTS, CDR2 YDEGEE. V lost 2 bases, J lost 7 bases, and 16 bases lay in between. Here the CDR3 reads CASSFREHPRNEQFF. CDR3 coding DNA: TGTGCCAGCAGCTTCCGGGAACACCCCCGGAATGAGCAGTTCTTC.

The chain carries TRBV27 and TRBJ2-7, with 8 nucleotides matching TRBD1. This CDR3 region has 12 residues. Germline V gene lookup returns CDR1 MNHEY and CDR2 SMNVEV (reference sequence). Trimming took 2 bases from V and 12 from J; bases not matched to a gene: 6. This CDR3 is CASSLPDREVYF. CDR3 DNA sequence: TGTGCCAGCAGTTTACCGGACAGGGAGGTGTACTTC.

This clone occurred a few times. The CDR3 region has the DNA TGTGCCAGCAGTGGGACCTTCTATGGCTACACCTTC. It yields the protein CASSGTFYGYTF. The chain joins TRBV28 to TRBJ1-2; the D gene is possibly TRBD1 (5 bases). The CDR3 runs to 12 residues. Trimming took 5 bases from V and 4 from J, leaving 8 bases between them. CDR1 MDHEN and CDR2 SYDVKM come from the germline V gene.

This clone was counted between two and nine times. The chain has TRBV7-2 and TRBJ1-1; D gene unclear. Germline CDR1 and CDR2: SGHTA and FQGNSA. CDR3 length: 14 amino acids. Trimming stripped 0 bases from V and 6 bases from J, with 11 bases between. The CDR3 is CASSLAFGGSEAFF. The CDR3 nucleotides read TGTGCCAGCAGCTTAGCATTTGGAGGCTCTGAAGCTTTCTTT.

This clone was seen a few times. This chain uses TRBV27 with TRBJ2-4; 9 bases fit TRBD1. V lost 5 bases and J lost 0; bases outside the gene matches: 8. Germline assignment: CDR1 MNHEY and CDR2 SMNVEV (reference sequence). This CDR3 contains 17 residues. In DNA form, the CDR3 reads TGTGCCAGCAGTCTCTACAGGGGGCCCCTAGCCAAAAACATTCAGTACTTC. Translating it yields CASSLYRGPLAKNIQYF.

This chain links TRBV18 with TRBJ1-1, with D unresolved. The CDR3 is 15 amino acids. Looked up from germline, CDR1 is KGHSH and CDR2 is LQKENI. The germline V and J ends were trimmed by 2 bases and 3 bases, with 13 bases remaining between them. For the CDR3, the DNA is TGTGCCAGCTCACCAAAAAACCAGGTCTACACTGAAGCTTTCTTT. Translation gives CASSPKNQVYTEAFF. The full variable domain, in which reference TRBV18 and TRBJ1-1 provide the parts outside the CDR3, is NAGVMQNPRHLVRRRGQEARLRCSPMKGHSHVYWYRQLPEEGLKFMVYLQKENIIDESGMPKERFSAEFPKEGPSILRIQQVVRGDSAAYFCASSPKNQVYTEAFFGQGTRLTVV.

The CDR3 here is CASSSPGTRNTEAFF. Here the CDR3 DNA reads TGTGCCAGCAGCTCTCCTGGCACCCGGAACACTGAAGCTTTCTTT. The chain has TRBV11-3 and TRBJ1-1; no reliable D call. CDR3 length: 15 residues. Trimming stripped 4 bases from V and 1 base from J, with 13 bases between. Germline V gene lookup returns CDR1 SGHNT and CDR2 YENEEA.

The chain combines TRBV11-3 with TRBJ2-5, with TRBD1 matching 10 bases. CDR1 and CDR2 from the germline V gene are SGHNT and YENEEA. The CDR3 loop spans 15 amino acids. Unmatched junction bases numbered 7, after V lost 4 bases and J lost 5 bases. CDR3 in amino acids: CASSSNRDRGETQYF. The CDR3 region has the DNA TGTGCCAGCAGCTCGAACCGGGACAGGGGTGAGACCCAGTACTTC.

The V and J genes are TRBV9 and TRBJ2-1, with D perhaps TRBD1 or TRBD2 (6 bases each). CDR1 and CDR2 (germline): SGDLS, YYNGEE. The V end was cut by 0 bases, the J end by 7 bases, with 20 bases between. CDR3 length: 17 residues. CDR3 nucleotides: TGTGCCAGCAGCGTAGCTTGGGGGGCCACGACCCAAAATGAGCAGTTCTTC. This encodes CASSVAWGATTQNEQFF.

This clone was detected only a few times. The rearrangement links TRBV7-2 to TRBJ2-7, with D unresolved. Per the germline V gene, CDR1 is SGHTA and CDR2 is FQGNSA. Trimming left V 6 bases short and J 4 bases short, with 13 bases between. This CDR3 spans 13 amino acids. DNA for the CDR3: TGTGCCAGCAGTTCGCAACCCGGGTACGAGCAGTACTTC. This codes for CASSSQPGYEQYF.

The chain recombines TRBV14 with TRBJ2-1; 7 nucleotides align to TRBD2. V lost 0 bases to trimming and J lost 3 bases; unmatched junction nucleotides: 5. Germline lookup yields CDR1 SGHDN and CDR2 FVKESK. The CDR3 spans 16 residues. CDR3 protein: CASSQDRRGGYNEQFF. CDR3 DNA sequence: TGTGCCAGCAGCCAAGATCGTCGCGGGGGCTACAATGAGCAGTTCTTC.

J is TRBJ1-1 and V is TRBV7-2, with TRBD1 matching over 7 bases. Trimming at V came to 3 bases and at J to 1 base, leaving 2 bases not matched to a gene. The length of the CDR3 is 14 residues. Germline CDR1 reads SGHTA; CDR2 reads FQGNSA. CDR3 sequence reads: CASSFRTGNTEAFF. Here the CDR3 DNA reads TGTGCCAGCAGCTTTAGGACAGGGAACACTGAAGCTTTCTTT.

This clone showed up just a few times. This chain joins TRBV7-9 and TRBJ1-5; possibly TRBD1 for D (6 bases). V lost 4 bases to trimming and J lost 5 bases, with 18 bases between them. From germline, CDR1 is SEHNR and CDR2 FQNEAQ (reference sequence). The CDR3 has 16 residues. The CDR3 DNA is TGTGCCAGCAGCTCCCGACCTAAGGGGGGCGATCAGCCCCAGCATTTT. It specifies CASSSRPKGGDQPQHF.

This clone was seen only once. The chain is built from TRBV19 and TRBJ1-4, with 7 bases identical to TRBD1. Trimming removed 8 bases from V and 8 bases from J; junction bases left unmatched: 14. CDR1 is LNHDA and CDR2 is SQIVND in the germline V gene (reference sequence). The CDR3 length is 15 residues. CDR3 residues: CASHRDSVWVEKLFF. The CDR3, as DNA: TGTGCCAGTCACCGGGACAGCGTTTGGGTGGAAAAACTGTTTTTT. Together with reference TRBV19 and TRBJ1-4, the CDR3 gives the full variable domain: DGGITQSPKYLFRKEGQNVTLSCEQNLNHDAMYWYRQDPGQGLRLIYYSQIVNDFQKGDIAEGYSVSREKKESFPLTVTSAQKNPTAFYLCASHRDSVWVEKLFFGSGTQLSVL.

V is TRBV6-5 and J is TRBJ2-7; TRBD1 matches 8 bases. The CDR3 spans 16 residues. Germline V gene data show CDR1 as MNHEY and CDR2 as SVGAGI. With 2 bases clipped from V and 0 bases from J, the junction kept 6 bases outside the gene matches. Here the CDR3 reads CASSYQGAGASYEQYF. The CDR3, as DNA: TGTGCCAGCAGTTACCAGGGGGCTGGGGCCTCCTACGAGCAGTACTTC.

The chain links TRBV4-1 to TRBJ2-1, with D tentatively TRBD2 (5 bases). Germline V lookup: CDR1 MGHRA, CDR2 YSYEKL. Trimming left V 1 base short and J 15 bases short, with 19 bases between. CDR3 length: 14 amino acids. CDR3 protein: CASSQGLYADSRFF. The CDR3 DNA follows: TGCGCCAGCAGCCAAGGGCTTTATGCGGACTCACGGTTCTTC.

The rearrangement joins TRBV5-1 to TRBJ2-3, with 9 bases aligning to TRBD2. V lost 4 bases to trimming and J lost 6 bases; unmatched junction nucleotides: 12. CDR1 is SGHRS, CDR2 YFSETQ, per germline. The CDR3 consists of 16 residues. CDR3 sequence reads: CASSPPVAGGRDTQYF. The CDR3 DNA follows: TGCGCCAGCAGCCCGCCAGTCGCGGGGGGGCGGGATACGCAGTATTTT.

This clone was picked up a small number of times. The V gene is TRBV25-1, the J gene TRBJ1-5, with TRBD1 matching over 7 bases. CDR1 and CDR2 (germline): MGHDK, SYGVNS. Unmatched junction bases numbered 6, after V lost 3 bases and J lost 1 base. CDR3 length: 16 residues. The CDR3 DNA is TGTGCCAGCAGTGACGCGGCAGGGGGAAGCAATCAGCCCCAGCATTTT. Translating gives CASSDAAGGSNQPQHF.

A few counts support this clone. V gene TRBV2 combines with J gene TRBJ1-3, with unresolved D. The length of the CDR3 is 14 residues. V was trimmed by 3 bases and J by 0 bases, leaving 6 bases between them. Looked up from germline, CDR1 is SNHLY and CDR2 is FYNNEI. The CDR3 nucleotides are TGTGCCAGCAGTGATCGCAGCTCTGGAAACACCATATATTTT. It yields the protein CASSDRSSGNTIYF. The complete variable domain, with remaining parts taken from reference TRBV2 and TRBJ1-3, reads EPEVTQTPSHQVTQMGQEVILRCVPISNHLYFYWYRQILGQKVEFLVSFYNNEISEKSEIFDDQFSVERPDGSNFTLKIRSTKLEDSAMYFCASSDRSSGNTIYFGEGSWLTVV.

The DNA of the CDR3 is TGCGCCAGCAGCTTGGATGGCAGGTTTAATGAAAAACTGTTTTTT. Translating gives CASSLDGRFNEKLFF. V usage is TRBV5-1 and J usage is TRBJ1-4; no definite D call. V was trimmed by 0 bases and J by 4 bases, leaving 10 bases between them. Germline values: CDR1 SGHRS, CDR2 YFSETQ. The length of the CDR3 is 15 residues.

This clone was seen a handful of times. This rearrangement joins TRBV27 to TRBJ2-5; D is unclear. The CDR3 is 13 amino acids. Germline CDR1 and CDR2: MNHEY and SMNVEV (reference sequence). V was pared by 3 bases and J by 1 base, with 6 bases between. The DNA for the CDR3 is TGTGCCAGCAGTTTGTACAGCCAAGAGACCCAGTACTTC. It encodes CASSLYSQETQYF.

The chain combines TRBV7-9 with TRBJ1-2; D might be TRBD1 (5 bases). The CDR3 is 17 residues long. Germline CDR1 SEHNR, CDR2 FQNEAQ (reference sequence). Between the trimmed V and J ends, which lost 1 base and 3 bases, there was a span of 18 bases. In DNA form, the CDR3 reads TGTGCCAGCAGCTTAGTAGGCGGCGGGGACGAAGACTATGGCTACACCTTC. Amino acid sequence: CASSLVGGGDEDYGYTF.

The V gene is TRBV19, the J gene TRBJ2-3; 9 bases match TRBD2. With V trimmed by 7 bases and J by 6 bases, 5 bases remained unmatched. CDR3 length: 13 residues. Germline values: CDR1 LNHDA, CDR2 SQIVND (reference sequence). CDR3 DNA sequence: TGTGCCAGTAAGCGGGAGGTTGGGGATACGCAGTATTTT. Amino acids: CASKREVGDTQYF.